The T cell receptor (beta chain) under discussion was sequenced for a study of Graves' ophthalmopathy and Graves' hyperthyroidism. The CDR3 totals 16 residues. Germline V CDR1 and CDR2: SGHNT, YYREEE (reference sequence). V shed 4 bases and J 2 bases; nucleotides not matched to a gene: 10. Amplifying from RNA transcripts, the study obtained TCR beta CDR3 regions. The authors performed first-round RT-PCR with HTBI primers and then a second-round multiplex PCR. TCRdb itself ran the multiplex PCR reads through MiXCR, one entry per CDR3 protein. Counted here are over 450,000 distinct CDR3 sequences, roughly 14% occurring once; the ten biggest clones make up approximately 9.8%. This clonotype was picked up many times.

Sequencing was performed on blood. The receptor was isolated from a woman in her twenties or thirties with Graves' ophthalmopathy. V gene TRBV5-4 combines with J gene TRBJ2-5, with TRBD1 matching over 8 bases. The DNA for the CDR3 is TGTGCCAGCAGCCCGTATACAGGGGGAGGTCAAGAGACCCAGTACTTC. It codes for CASSPYTGGGQETQYF.